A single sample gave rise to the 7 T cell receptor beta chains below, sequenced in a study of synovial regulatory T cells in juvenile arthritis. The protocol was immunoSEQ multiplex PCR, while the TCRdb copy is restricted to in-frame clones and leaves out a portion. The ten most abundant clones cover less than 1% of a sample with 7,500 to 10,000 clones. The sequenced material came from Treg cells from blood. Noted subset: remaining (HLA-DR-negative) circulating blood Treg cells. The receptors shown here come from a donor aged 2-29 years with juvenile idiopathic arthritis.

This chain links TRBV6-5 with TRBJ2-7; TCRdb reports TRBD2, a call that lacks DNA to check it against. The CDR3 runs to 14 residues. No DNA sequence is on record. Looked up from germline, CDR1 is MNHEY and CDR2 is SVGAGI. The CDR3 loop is CASTPRGADYEQYF.

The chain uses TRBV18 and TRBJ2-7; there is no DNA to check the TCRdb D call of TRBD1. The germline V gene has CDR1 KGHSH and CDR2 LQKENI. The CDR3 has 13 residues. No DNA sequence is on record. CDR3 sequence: CASSPPGVYEQYF.

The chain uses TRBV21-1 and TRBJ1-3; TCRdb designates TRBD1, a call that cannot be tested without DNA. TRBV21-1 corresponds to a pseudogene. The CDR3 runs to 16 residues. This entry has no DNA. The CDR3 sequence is CASSKDGAGSGNTIYF.

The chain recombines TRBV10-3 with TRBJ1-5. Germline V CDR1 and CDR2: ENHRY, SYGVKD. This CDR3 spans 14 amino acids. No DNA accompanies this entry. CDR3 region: CAISDSWGNQPQHF.

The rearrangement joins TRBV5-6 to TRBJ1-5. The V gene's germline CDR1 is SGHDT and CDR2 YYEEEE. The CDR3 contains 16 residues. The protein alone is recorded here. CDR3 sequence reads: CASSLLGGGGNQPQHF.

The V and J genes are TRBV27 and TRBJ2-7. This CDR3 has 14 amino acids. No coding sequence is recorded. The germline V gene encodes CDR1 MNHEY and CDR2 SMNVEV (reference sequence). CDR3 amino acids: CASSSGGWTYEQYF.

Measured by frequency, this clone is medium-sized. The CDR3 is CASSEVGANSPLHF. The chain links TRBV6-1 to TRBJ1-6; TCRdb's D call of TRBD1 is untestable without DNA. Germline lookup yields CDR1 MNHNS and CDR2 SASEGT. This CDR3 has 14 amino acids. No DNA appears here.